A single sample is the source of the 28 T cell receptor beta chains below, sequenced in a study of preoperative IRX-2 immunotherapy in early breast cancer. As for treatment: preoperative locoregional IRX-2 cytokine immunotherapy. This table comes from immunoSEQ multiplex PCR, and its TCRdb copy is limited to in-frame clones, with some not included. The table records 30,000 to 35,000 clones, nearly 95% of them present only once. The sample was gathered from a patient treated with IRX-2 immunotherapy. The source of these receptors is a human donor with breast cancer.

V usage is TRBV7-2 and J usage is TRBJ1-4; 8 nucleotides match TRBD1. Trimming at V came to 5 bases and at J to 3 bases, leaving 14 bases not matched to a gene. Germline loops: CDR1 SGHTA, CDR2 FQGNSA. The CDR3 sequence is 18 residues long. CDR3 nucleotide sequence: TGTGCCAGCAGCCCGAGGGTGGACAGGGTAGGATCTAATGAAAAACTGTTTTTT. Translating gives CASSPRVDRVGSNEKLFF.

The chain employs TRBV6-6 and TRBJ1-1; D unclear. The CDR3 spans 11 residues. Germline assignment: CDR1 MNHNY and CDR2 SVGAGI (reference sequence). V lost 6 bases, J lost 5 bases, and 7 bases lay in between. The CDR3 DNA reads TGTGCCAGCAGCTTGGGTACTGAAGCTTTCTTT. Amino acids: CASSLGTEAFF.

This rearrangement joins TRBV19 to TRBJ2-3; possible D gene TRBD2, 5 bases. The CDR3 has 16 amino acids. V shed 5 bases and J shed 3 bases, with 18 bases lying between them. Germline V gene lookup returns CDR1 LNHDA and CDR2 SQIVND (reference sequence). In DNA form, the CDR3 reads TGTGCCAGTAGTCCGTGGACTCCCCAGCAGACAGATACGCAGTATTTT. Amino acids: CASSPWTPQQTDTQYF.

CDR3 protein: CASSFSTGEIATQYF. Written as DNA, the CDR3 is TGTGCCAGCAGTTTCTCGACAGGGGAAATTGCTACGCAGTATTTT. The V call is TRBV27, the J call TRBJ2-3, with 8 bases matching TRBD1. The CDR3 is made up of 15 amino acids. CDR1 is MNHEY and CDR2 is SMNVEV in the germline V gene (reference sequence). V was pared by 3 bases and J by 8 bases, with 10 bases of the junction left unmatched.

This clone occurred once. The chain links TRBV28 to TRBJ2-3; 7 nucleotides align to TRBD2. The germline V gene encodes CDR1 MDHEN and CDR2 SYDVKM. CDR3 size: 15 residues. The J segment lost 5 bases and the V segment lost 6 bases, leaving 11 bases of the junction unmatched. The CDR3 loop reads CASSDRGRVKDTQYF. Here the CDR3 DNA reads TGTGCCAGCAGCGACCGGGGGAGGGTAAAAGATACGCAGTATTTT.

The chain links TRBV30 to TRBJ2-3; the D is unclear. This CDR3 has 10 amino acids. In germline, CDR1 is GTSNPN, CDR2 SVGIG (reference sequence). Trimming took 3 bases from V and 4 from J, leaving 2 bases between them. The CDR3 coding sequence is TGTGCCTGGAGGGCAGATACGCAGTATTTT. Its protein is CAWRADTQYF.

The chain carries TRBV27 and TRBJ1-5; perhaps TRBD1 as D (5 bases). CDR1 is MNHEY, CDR2 SMNVEV, per germline (reference sequence). The V end was cut by 10 bases, the J end by 5 bases, with 18 bases between. The CDR3 covers 14 residues. CDR3 amino acids: CATSPTGRDQPQHF. The CDR3 DNA reads as TGTGCCACCTCACCGACGGGGCGCGATCAGCCCCAGCATTTT.

This sequence joins TRBV11-3 and TRBJ2-3; no clear D gene. The CDR3 sequence is 12 residues long. Germline CDR1 reads SGHNT; CDR2 reads YENEEA. V shed 5 bases and J shed 4 bases, with 7 bases lying between them. CDR3 loop: CASSLDPDTQYF. CDR3 in DNA: TGTGCCAGCAGCCTGGACCCAGATACGCAGTATTTT.

V and J are TRBV7-6 and TRBJ2-3; 8 nucleotides line up with TRBD1. Germline assignment: CDR1 SGHVS and CDR2 FNYEAQ. The CDR3 sequence is 14 residues long. J gave up 3 bases and V 4 bases, and 3 bases lay outside the gene matches. CDR3 in amino acids: CASSSGQGTDTQYF. The CDR3 DNA follows: TGTGCCAGCAGCTCCGGACAGGGAACAGATACGCAGTATTTT.

J is TRBJ2-7 and V is TRBV18, with unresolved D. Germline-derived CDR1 and CDR2 are KGHSH and LQKENI. Trimming removed 2 bases at V and 1 base at J, with 9 bases between. This CDR3 has 14 amino acids. The CDR3 sequence is CASSPRTASYEQYF. In nucleotides, the CDR3 is TGTGCCAGCTCACCAAGGACGGCATCCTACGAGCAGTACTTC.

The chain uses TRBV7-9 and TRBJ2-2, with a weak D call TRBD1 (6 bases). The length of the CDR3 is 14 residues. The ends were cut back, 2 bases at V and 4 bases at J, with 8 bases in the middle. The germline CDR1 and CDR2 sequences are SEHNR and FQNEAQ (reference sequence). The CDR3 sequence is CASSLRQATGELFF. CDR3 bases: TGTGCCAGCAGCTTAAGACAGGCCACCGGGGAGCTGTTTTTT.

The rearrangement links TRBV9 to TRBJ2-1, with 8 bases fitting TRBD1. The ends lost 3 bases at V and 0 bases at J; junction bases unmatched: 5. This CDR3 contains 16 residues. Germline V gives CDR1 SGDLS, CDR2 YYNGEE. The CDR3 DNA sequence: TGTGCCAGCAGCGCCAGGGGGCCAAGCTCCTACAATGAGCAGTTCTTC. It yields the protein CASSARGPSSYNEQFF.

This chain joins TRBV7-2 and TRBJ1-4, with 9 positions matching TRBD1. Germline V gene data show CDR1 as SGHTA and CDR2 as FQGNSA. V trimming: 5 bases; J trimming: 7 bases; junction bases outside the gene matches: 5. There are 14 residues in the CDR3. The CDR3 loop is CASSPGTGPEKLFF. CDR3 in DNA: TGTGCCAGCAGCCCGGGGACAGGGCCTGAAAAACTGTTTTTT.

The chain employs TRBV21-1 and TRBJ2-7. TRBV21-1 is classified as a pseudogene. This CDR3 contains 14 residues. The CDR3 DNA sequence: TGTGCCAGCAGCCGAACCCGGGCTTCCTACGAGCAGTACTTC. It codes for CASSRTRASYEQYF.

The rearrangement links TRBV7-6 to TRBJ2-7, with a tentative D call TRBD2 (6 bases). From germline, CDR1 is SGHVS and CDR2 FNYEAQ. V was pared by 5 bases and J by 6 bases, with 20 bases between. The CDR3 has 15 amino acids. In nucleotides, the CDR3 is TGTGCCAGCAGCCTTGGGACTGTGGGATGGGTCGAGCAGTACTTC. Translation gives CASSLGTVGWVEQYF.

The rearrangement uses TRBV7-2 and TRBJ2-4; 10 bases map to TRBD2. Germline loops: CDR1 SGHTA, CDR2 FQGNSA. With 5 bases clipped from V and 4 bases from J, the junction kept 8 bases outside the gene matches. The CDR3 runs to 16 residues. CDR3 region: CASSESSGRTKNIQYF. DNA for the CDR3: TGTGCCAGCAGCGAATCTAGCGGGAGAACGAAAAACATTCAGTACTTC.

The chain has TRBV19 and TRBJ1-2, with 7 bases fitting TRBD1. J gave up 8 bases and V 4 bases, and 7 bases lay outside the gene matches. CDR1 and CDR2 from the germline V gene are LNHDA and SQIVND (reference sequence). The length of the CDR3 is 13 residues. CDR3 region: CASSRQGGGGYTF. The CDR3 bases are TGTGCCAGTAGTAGACAGGGCGGAGGAGGCTACACCTTC. The whole variable domain, remainder taken from reference TRBV19 and TRBJ1-2, is DGGITQSPKYLFRKEGQNVTLSCEQNLNHDAMYWYRQDPGQGLRLIYYSQIVNDFQKGDIAEGYSVSREKKESFPLTVTSAQKNPTAFYLCASSRQGGGGYTFGSGTRLTVV.

The chain employs TRBV14 and TRBJ2-1; TRBD2 is a possible D gene (6 bases). Trimming left V 0 bases short and J 4 bases short, with 10 bases between. This CDR3 is 15 amino acids long. Germline V gives CDR1 SGHDN, CDR2 FVKESK. For the CDR3, the DNA is TGTGCCAGCAGCCAAGATGGCGGGAATTACAATGAGCAGTTCTTC. It translates to CASSQDGGNYNEQFF.

V and J are TRBV6-1 and TRBJ2-5, with 11 bases fitting TRBD2. Germline lookup yields CDR1 MNHNS and CDR2 SASEGT. The CDR3 is 17 amino acids. Trimming cost V 2 bases and J 5 bases; bases outside gene matches: 10. The CDR3 coding sequence is TGTGCCAGCAGTGAATCGGTAGCGGGGGGGCCGAGGGAGACCCAGTACTTC. Translation: CASSESVAGGPRETQYF.

The rearrangement joins TRBV6-5 to TRBJ2-7, with 7 bases identical to TRBD1. The CDR3 consists of 15 residues. CDR1 MNHEY and CDR2 SVGAGI come from the germline V gene. V shed 2 bases and J 6 bases; nucleotides not matched to a gene: 10. CDR3 sequence: CASSYIRDREREQYF. CDR3 in DNA: TGTGCCAGCAGTTACATCCGAGACAGGGAACGCGAGCAGTACTTC.

V gene TRBV29-1 combines with J gene TRBJ2-2; TRBD2 is a possible D gene (5 bases). The CDR3 length is 12 residues. Germline V CDR1 and CDR2: SQVTM, ANQGSEA. V lost 5 bases and J 4 bases, leaving 8 bases between the germline ends. The CDR3 DNA reads as TGCAGCGTTATAGGAGGCACCGGGGAGCTGTTTTTT. It is translated as CSVIGGTGELFF.

The V and J genes are TRBV5-1 and TRBJ2-5; TRBD2 is a possible D gene (5 bases). This CDR3 has 15 residues. Germline V gene lookup returns CDR1 SGHRS and CDR2 YFSETQ. V shed 3 bases and J shed 2 bases, with 14 bases lying between them. CDR3 amino acids: CASSSSRGWQETQYF. CDR3 nucleotide sequence: TGCGCCAGCAGCTCAAGCCGGGGTTGGCAAGAGACCCAGTACTTC.

The chain recombines TRBV29-1 with TRBJ1-2, with D perhaps TRBD1 (5 bases). The CDR3 totals 12 residues. The germline V gene encodes CDR1 SQVTM and CDR2 ANQGSEA. V lost 4 bases, J lost 1 base, and 7 bases lay in between. CDR3 sequence reads: CSVVGVNYGYTF. The CDR3 DNA follows: TGCAGCGTTGTGGGGGTTAACTATGGCTACACCTTC.

The V call is TRBV5-4, the J call TRBJ2-3, with TRBD2 identical over 16 bases. The germline gives CDR1 SGHNT, CDR2 YYREEE (reference sequence). The CDR3 spans 19 residues. With V trimmed by 5 bases and J by 5 bases, 14 bases remained unmatched. For the CDR3, the DNA is TGTGCCAGCAGTCTCCGACCGGGACTAGCGGGGGGGCCGGGAGATACGCAGTATTTT. Amino acids: CASSLRPGLAGGPGDTQYF.

The chain has TRBV6-4 and TRBJ2-3; TRBD2 matches 10 bases. The CDR3 is 18 amino acids. V trimming: 3 bases; J trimming: 1 base; junction bases outside the gene matches: 10. Looked up from germline, CDR1 is MRHNA and CDR2 is SNTAGT. CDR3 nucleotides: TGTGCCAGCAGTGAAACTAGCGGGGAAGTTCGTGGCACAGATACGCAGTATTTT. As protein: CASSETSGEVRGTDTQYF.

The chain carries TRBV7-2 and TRBJ1-4; TRBD1 matches at 8 bases. The CDR3 spans 15 residues. The germline V gene encodes CDR1 SGHTA and CDR2 FQGNSA. V dropped 5 bases and J dropped 2; count of bases not matched to a gene: 4. The DNA of the CDR3 is TGTGCCAGCAGCCTGCAGGGGGCGACTAATGAAAAACTGTTTTTT. Protein product: CASSLQGATNEKLFF.

The V and J genes are TRBV2 and TRBJ1-2, with TRBD1 matching 11 bases. The CDR3 sequence is 17 residues long. V gave up 5 bases and J gave up 7 bases; unmatched junction bases: 15. Germline CDR1 and CDR2: SNHLY and FYNNEI. The CDR3 loop is CASSSTHGQGAARGYTF. CDR3 sequence (DNA): TGTGCCAGCAGTTCGACCCACGGACAGGGGGCGGCTCGTGGCTACACCTTC.

The chain has TRBV18 and TRBJ1-2; a weak D match, TRBD1 (5 bases). Deletions cut 1 base from V and 6 bases from J, with 9 bases between. This CDR3 has 13 amino acids. Germline V lookup: CDR1 KGHSH, CDR2 LQKENI. CDR3 sequence reads: CASSPQGPNGYTF. The CDR3 DNA sequence: TGTGCCAGCTCACCACAGGGACCTAATGGCTACACCTTC.